A selection of T cell receptor beta chains follows, all from one sample in a study of control samples from healthy donors and cancer patients. Data came from immunoSEQ multiplex PCR; TCRdb stores just in-frame clones and leaves some out. Of about 150,000 clones in the sample, 93% are singletons; the top ten hold approximately 2.5%. The sequencing sample was made of blood. All receptors derive from a man aged 50 to 60 in good health. Each CDR3 is given with its conserved first and last residue. The D gene is left open where the match is weak. The size field is filled for only some rows; it gives once, few, many or a size class.

>-|TRBJ1-5|TRBV6-5|-
TGTGCCAGCAGCCTGATTCATAGCAATCAGCCCCAGCATTTT
CASSLIHSNQPQHF
>TRBD2|TRBJ2-5|TRBV7-6|few
TGTGCCAGCAGCCCACCCCCGGGACTAGCGGGACAAGAGACCCAGTACTTC
CASSPPPGLAGQETQYF
>-|TRBJ2-5|TRBV5-1|-
TGCGCCAGCAGCTTGGGCCAGTTTCGAGAGACCCAGTACTTC
CASSLGQFRETQYF
>-|TRBJ2-2|TRBV27|-
TGTGCCAGCAGTTCGTTCACCCGGGGGACCACCGGGGAGCTGTTTTTT
CASSSFTRGTTGELFF
>TRBD2|TRBJ2-7|TRBV3-1/TRBV3-2|-
TGTGCCAGCAGCACGCGTCTAGCGGTTGGCTACGAGCAGTACTTC
CASSTRLAVGYEQYF
>TRBD1|TRBJ2-3|TRBV7-2|-
TGTGCCAGCAGCTTAGCACAGGGGATCACAGATACGCAGTATTTT
CASSLAQGITDTQYF
>TRBD1|TRBJ1-2|TRBV28|-
TGTGCCAGCAGCGGGACAGGGGGTGGCTATGGCTACACCTTC
CASSGTGGGYGYTF
>-|TRBJ2-5|TRBV20-1|-
TGCAGTGCCCACCTAGAGACCCAGTACTTC
CSAHLETQYF
>-|TRBJ2-1|TRBV12-5|-
TGTGCTAGTGGTTTGGTAGGCCGGAACGGTATGCGGTTCTTC
CASGLVGRNGMRFF
>-|TRBJ1-2|TRBV19|-
TGTGCCAGTAGTATTGGCAGATATAACTATGGCTACACCTTC
CASSIGRYNYGYTF
>-|TRBJ2-1|TRBV5-1|-
TGCGCCAGCAGCTTAGGGGGGGAACCCTACAATGAGCAGTTCTTC
CASSLGGEPYNEQFF
>-|TRBJ2-7|TRBV5-1|-
TGCGCCAGCAGCCCGGACTACGAGCAGTACTTC
CASSPDYEQYF
>TRBD1|TRBJ1-2|TRBV6-2/TRBV6-3|-
TGTGCCAGCAGCGACAGGGCTAACTATGGCTACACCTTC
CASSDRANYGYTF
>TRBD1|TRBJ2-1|TRBV27|-
TGTGCCAGCAGTTGGGGACAGGGTGGAAACAATGAGCAGTTCTTC
CASSWGQGGNNEQFF
>-|TRBJ1-1|TRBV5-1|-
TGCGCCAGCAGCTCCGGGACCAACACTGAAGCTTTCTTT
CASSSGTNTEAFF
>-|TRBJ2-1|TRBV28|-
TGTGCCAGCAGTTCGCCAGGGAGGAATGAGCAGTTCTTC
CASSSPGRNEQFF
>-|TRBJ2-7|TRBV5-4|-
TGTGCCAGCAGCTTGGGGCAGACTCTCCCCTTAGTCTACGAGCAGTACTTC
CASSLGQTLPLVYEQYF
>TRBD2|TRBJ2-7|TRBV3-1/TRBV3-2|-
TGTGCCAGCAGCCAAGTACTAGCGGGAGCCGAGCAGTACTTC
CASSQVLAGAEQYF
>TRBD1|TRBJ2-7|TRBV10-3|-
TGTGCCATCAGTGACCGGGACAGGGCCTCCTACGAGCAGTACTTC
CAISDRDRASYEQYF
>TRBD2|TRBJ2-7|TRBV3-1/TRBV3-2|once
TGTGCCAGCACTTTAACCGGGGGGGGCGAGCAGTACTTC
CASTLTGGGEQYF
>TRBD2|TRBJ2-2|TRBV2|-
TGTGCCAGCAAAGCTCCGGGACTAGCGGCGAGGACCGGGGAGCTGTTTTTT
CASKAPGLAARTGELFF
>-|TRBJ2-7|TRBV5-4|-
TGTGCCAGCAGCTTGGGCACCACCTACGAGCAGTACTTC
CASSLGTTYEQYF
>TRBD1|TRBJ1-3|TRBV11-2|-
TGTGCCAGCAGCTTATCACGGACAGGGCCGGACACCATATATTTT
CASSLSRTGPDTIYF
>TRBD2|TRBJ2-6|TRBV5-4|-
TGTGCCAGCAGCTCGGGACTAGCGGGGCCCTCTGGGGCCAACGTCCTGACTTTC
CASSSGLAGPSGANVLTF
>TRBD1|TRBJ1-4|TRBV29-1|-
TGCAGCGTCGCAACAGGGGCCAATCTTGCAACTAATGAAAAACTGTTTTTT
CSVATGANLATNEKLFF
>-|TRBJ2-6|TRBV27|once
TGTGCCAGCTGGAATCCCGGCTCTGGGGCCAACGTCCTGACTTTC
CASWNPGSGANVLTF
>-|TRBJ2-5|TRBV2|-
TGTGCCAGCAGCGTAGGCAGGGCAGAGACCCAGTACTTC
CASSVGRAETQYF
>-|TRBJ2-5|TRBV15|-
TGTGCCACCAGCAGAGAGGCCACCCAAGAGACCCAGTACTTC
CATSREATQETQYF
>-|TRBJ1-6|TRBV3-1/TRBV3-2|-
TGTGCCAGCAGCCACGGGGGGAACTATAATTCACCCCTCCACTTT
CASSHGGNYNSPLHF
>-|TRBJ2-5|TRBV28|-
TGTGCCAGCAGTTTTCCCCCGGGCAGGGGGGAAGAGACCCAGTACTTC
CASSFPPGRGEETQYF
>TRBD2|TRBJ2-7|TRBV7-9|-
TGTGCCAGCAGCGGGGGAGGGAGGGCAACCTACGAGCAGTACTTC
CASSGGGRATYEQYF
>-|TRBJ2-7|TRBV7-3|-
TGTGCCAGCAGCTTAAAGTCCGGGAGCATCTACGAGCAGTACTTC
CASSLKSGSIYEQYF